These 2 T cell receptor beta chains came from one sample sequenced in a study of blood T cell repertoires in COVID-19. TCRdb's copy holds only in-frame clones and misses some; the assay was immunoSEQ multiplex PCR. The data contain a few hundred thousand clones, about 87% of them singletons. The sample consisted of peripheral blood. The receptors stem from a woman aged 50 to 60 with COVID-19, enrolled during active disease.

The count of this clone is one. CDR3 amino acids: CASSYVGGTDTQYF. In DNA, the CDR3 is TGTGCCAGCAGTTACGTCGGGGGCACAGATACGCAGTATTTT. This rearrangement joins TRBV6-5 to TRBJ2-3; TRBD2 might be the D (5 bases). With 2 bases removed from V and 1 base from J, the gap between germline ends came to 7 bases. The germline V gene encodes CDR1 MNHEY and CDR2 SVGAGI. CDR3 length: 14 residues.

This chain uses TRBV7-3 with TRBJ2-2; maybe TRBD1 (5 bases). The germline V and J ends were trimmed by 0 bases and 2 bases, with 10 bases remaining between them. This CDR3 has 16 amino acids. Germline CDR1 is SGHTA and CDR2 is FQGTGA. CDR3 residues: CASSLTGQRNTGELFF. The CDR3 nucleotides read TGTGCCAGCAGCTTAACGGGGCAGAGAAACACCGGGGAGCTGTTTTTT.